The rows below give T cell receptor beta chains drawn from one sample of a study of T cells in localized non-small cell lung cancer. Assay used: immunoSEQ multiplex PCR; TCRdb lists only in-frame clones, some missing. The sample lists more than 2,000 clones; approximately 24% were seen once. The sequencing used normal lung tissue next to the tumor, collected before any cancer treatment. The receptors come from a male donor aged 60 or over with stage I lung adenocarcinoma. CDR3s include the opening cysteine and the closing phenylalanine or tryptophan. The D gene is left open where the match is weak. A clone size is listed for some rows: how often the clone was seen (once, few, many), or a class if it is expanded.

d_gene,abundance,len,v_gene,j_gene,CDR3aa,CDR3nt
NA,few,13,TRBV7-8,TRBJ1-2,CASSFDSNYDYTF,TGTGCCAGCAGCTTCGACTCTAACTATGACTACACCTTC
TRBD1,few,16,TRBV9,TRBJ1-4,CASSSGRQGLGEKLFF,TGTGCCAGCAGTTCCGGACGACAGGGCCTTGGGGAAAAACTGTTTTTT
TRBD1,NA,14,TRBV19,TRBJ1-2,CASRWGQGSYGYTF,TGTGCCAGTAGATGGGGACAGGGGAGCTATGGCTACACCTTC
NA,NA,16,TRBV15,TRBJ1-3,CATSREQIRSGNTIYF,TGTGCCACCAGCAGAGAACAGATCCGCTCTGGAAACACCATATATTTT
NA,large,15,TRBV6-8,TRBJ1-6,CASSYEGRGRSPLHF,TGTGCCAGCAGTTACGAGGGCAGGGGAAGATCACCCCTCCACTTT
NA,few,14,TRBV11-3,TRBJ2-1,CASSSSGGRNEQFF,TGTGCCAGCAGCTCCTCCGGGGGGCGCAATGAGCAGTTCTTC
NA,NA,14,TRBV19,TRBJ1-2,CASSIRGSNYGYTF,TGTGCCAGTAGTATTCGTGGCAGTAACTATGGCTACACCTTC
NA,NA,14,TRBV30,TRBJ2-1,CAFLRQSSYNEQFF,TGTGCCTTCCTCAGGCAGAGCTCCTACAATGAGCAGTTCTTC
NA,few,15,TRBV11-3,TRBJ1-3,CASSSPSLARNTIYF,TGTGCCAGCAGCTCCCCCTCGCTGGCTCGGAACACCATATATTTT
NA,NA,11,TRBV12-5,TRBJ1-3,CASGRENTIYF,TGTGCCTCGGGGCGGGAAAACACCATATATTTT
TRBD1,few,12,TRBV19,TRBJ1-6,CAIGQGASPLHF,TGTGCCATCGGACAGGGGGCTTCACCCCTCCACTTT
NA,NA,14,TRBV30,TRBJ1-6,CAWSAGTDNSPLHF,TGTGCCTGGAGTGCGGGGACGGATAATTCACCCCTCCACTTT
TRBD1,few,15,TRBV4-1,TRBJ1-6,CASSRSGGENSPLHF,TGCGCCAGCAGCCGTTCAGGGGGAGAAAATTCACCCCTCCACTTT
NA,few,13,TRBV30,TRBJ1-5,CAWSVDINQPQHF,TGTGCCTGGAGTGTGGATATCAATCAGCCCCAGCATTTT
TRBD1,NA,13,TRBV19,TRBJ1-2,CASELGQGRGYTF,TGTGCCAGTGAACTCGGACAGGGTCGTGGCTACACCTTC
TRBD1,NA,14,TRBV18,TRBJ1-5,CASSLTGEGQPQHF,TGTGCCAGCTCATTGACAGGGGAAGGTCAGCCCCAGCATTTT
NA,few,12,TRBV28,TRBJ2-5,CASIRLQETQYF,TGTGCCAGCATCCGGCTGCAAGAGACCCAGTACTTC
NA,few,13,TRBV6-8,TRBJ1-5,CASSYGSNQPQHF,TGTGCCAGCAGTTATGGTAGCAATCAGCCCCAGCATTTT
TRBD2,large,17,TRBV28,TRBJ2-7,CASSRGAGGASAYEQYF,TGTGCCAGCAGTAGAGGGGCCGGGGGGGCCTCAGCCTACGAGCAGTACTTC
NA,few,18,TRBV11-3,TRBJ1-1,CASSLAIMSGPGNTEAFF,TGTGCCAGCAGCTTGGCCATAATGAGCGGGCCTGGGAACACTGAAGCTTTCTTT
TRBD2,few,19,TRBV15,TRBJ2-3,CATSRPPGELAGGPDTQYF,TGTGCCACCAGCAGACCTCCTGGGGAACTAGCGGGGGGGCCGGATACGCAGTATTTT
NA,few,15,TRBV19,TRBJ2-1,CASSMVRPSPNEQFF,TGTGCCAGTAGTATGGTGAGGCCGTCCCCCAATGAGCAGTTCTTC
NA,medium-sized,16,TRBV6-8,TRBJ2-7,CASSYQAGGEGGEQYF,TGTGCCAGCAGTTACCAGGCAGGGGGTGAGGGGGGCGAGCAGTACTTC
TRBD1,NA,15,TRBV30,TRBJ1-2,CAWSSADRGRFGYTF,TGTGCCTGGAGTTCCGCCGACAGGGGGCGATTTGGCTACACCTTC
NA,medium-sized,14,TRBV12-2,TRBJ2-7,CASRLWTPVYEQYF,TGTGCAAGTCGCTTATGGACTCCCGTCTACGAGCAGTACTTC
NA,NA,13,TRBV19,TRBJ2-5,CAASTGSQETQYF,TGTGCCGCCTCGACAGGTTCCCAAGAGACCCAGTACTTC
TRBD1,NA,16,TRBV15,TRBJ2-3,CATSGNRGHLTDTQYF,TGTGCCACCAGCGGAAACAGGGGGCATTTGACAGATACGCAGTATTTT
NA,few,15,TRBV11-3,TRBJ2-3,CASKPGGPGTDTQYF,TGTGCCAGCAAACCAGGGGGGCCGGGCACAGATACGCAGTATTTT
NA,NA,14,TRBV4-1,TRBJ1-6,CASSPLGNISPLHF,TGCGCCAGCAGCCCCCTAGGGAACATTTCACCCCTCCACTTT
TRBD2,NA,16,TRBV9,TRBJ2-3,CASSSGTSGGLDTQYF,TGTGCCAGCAGTTCAGGGACTAGCGGGGGGTTAGATACGCAGTATTTT
TRBD2,NA,16,TRBV10-1,TRBJ2-3,CASSEPSGGLTDTQYF,TGCGCCAGCAGTGAACCTAGCGGGGGGCTCACAGATACGCAGTATTTT
TRBD2,NA,16,TRBV11-3,TRBJ2-1,CASSSLTSGDYNEQFF,TGTGCCAGCAGCTCCCTGACTAGCGGGGACTACAATGAGCAGTTCTTC
TRBD1,NA,17,TRBV5-1,TRBJ2-7,CASSSLPGTGDDYEQYF,TGCGCCAGCAGCTCGCTACCCGGGACAGGAGACGACTACGAGCAGTACTTC
NA,NA,13,TRBV30,TRBJ1-5,CAWSGQAGQPQHF,TGTGCCTGGAGTGGACAGGCTGGACAGCCCCAGCATTTT
NA,medium-sized,14,TRBV11-3,TRBJ2-2,CASSPPLGPGELFF,TGTGCCAGCAGCCCACCCCTCGGACCCGGGGAGCTGTTTTTT
NA,NA,14,TRBV30,TRBJ2-2,CAWSRNLNTGELFF,TGTGCCTGGTCCCGGAACCTGAACACCGGGGAGCTGTTTTTT
TRBD2,medium-sized,15,TRBV6-8,TRBJ2-7,CASIAGEAGSYEQYF,TGTGCCAGCATCGCGGGGGAAGCCGGCTCCTACGAGCAGTACTTC
NA,few,14,TRBV4-1,TRBJ2-7,CASSQGSGAYEQYF,TGCGCCAGCAGCCAAGGTTCGGGGGCTTACGAGCAGTACTTC
NA,medium-sized,13,TRBV6-8,TRBJ2-1,CASSQTINNEQFF,TGTGCCAGCAGCCAGACTATAAACAATGAGCAGTTCTTC
TRBD1,once,14,TRBV28,TRBJ2-1,CASGLGTGDNEQFF,TGTGCCAGCGGGCTCGGGACAGGTGACAATGAGCAGTTCTTC
TRBD1,NA,14,TRBV30,TRBJ2-5,CAWSDRDRQETQYF,TGTGCCTGGAGTGACAGGGACAGACAAGAGACCCAGTACTTC
TRBD2,medium-sized,14,TRBV11-3,TRBJ2-7,CASSSPGTRYEQYF,TGTGCCAGCAGCTCCCCGGGGACTAGATACGAGCAGTACTTC
TRBD1,few,17,TRBV6-8,TRBJ1-1,CASSYVPGQGSNTEAFF,TGTGCCAGCAGTTACGTCCCGGGACAGGGTTCGAACACTGAAGCTTTCTTT
NA,NA,12,TRBV9,TRBJ2-7,CASSESIYEQYF,TGTGCCAGCAGCGAATCTATATACGAGCAGTACTTC
NA,large,15,TRBV28,TRBJ1-2,CASSHRLGANYGYTF,TGTGCCAGCAGCCACCGACTTGGGGCTAACTATGGCTACACCTTC
NA,few,14,TRBV15,TRBJ2-2,CATSRGLDSGELFF,TGTGCCACCAGCAGAGGACTAGACTCTGGGGAGCTGTTTTTT
NA,few,14,TRBV28,TRBJ1-2,CASSSSPLNYGYTF,TGTGCCAGCAGCTCCTCCCCTCTAAACTATGGCTACACCTTC
TRBD1,NA,14,TRBV18,TRBJ1-2,CASSRDRDPWGYTF,TGTGCCAGCTCACGCGACAGGGATCCTTGGGGCTACACCTTC
NA,few,15,TRBV11-3,TRBJ1-1,CASSLIARMNTEAFF,TGTGCCAGCAGCTTAATTGCGCGAATGAACACTGAAGCTTTCTTT
NA,medium-sized,16,TRBV6-8,TRBJ1-1,CASSYGTVGLNTEAFF,TGTGCCAGCAGTTATGGGACGGTGGGGTTGAACACTGAAGCTTTCTTT
TRBD1,medium-sized,15,TRBV11-3,TRBJ2-2,CASSYQGARGGELFF,TGTGCCAGCAGCTACCAGGGGGCGAGGGGCGGGGAGCTGTTTTTT
NA,NA,13,TRBV6-8,TRBJ2-1,CASSVESYNEQFF,TGTGCCAGCAGTGTAGAATCATACAATGAGCAGTTCTTC
NA,NA,16,TRBV5-1,TRBJ2-3,CASSSARNPSTDTQYF,TGCGCCAGCAGCTCTGCCAGGAACCCTAGCACAGATACGCAGTATTTT
TRBD1,NA,13,TRBV28,TRBJ1-2,CASSLVQGSRYTF,TGTGCCAGCAGTTTAGTACAGGGGAGTAGATACACCTTC
TRBD1,NA,14,TRBV5-1,TRBJ2-7,CASSWQGDSDEQYF,TGCGCCAGCAGCTGGCAGGGGGACAGCGACGAGCAGTACTTC
TRBD1,NA,17,TRBV18,TRBJ2-2,CASSYTWTGVNTGELFF,TGTGCCAGCTCTTACACTTGGACAGGGGTGAACACCGGGGAGCTGTTTTTT
TRBD2,medium-sized,15,TRBV11-3,TRBJ2-3,CASSLAPSGANTQYF,TGTGCCAGCAGCTTGGCACCTAGCGGGGCAAATACGCAGTATTTT